The rows below give T cell receptor beta chains drawn from one sample of a study of blood T cell repertoires in COVID-19. The protocol was immunoSEQ multiplex PCR, while the TCRdb copy is restricted to in-frame clones and leaves out a portion. The table records about 320,000 clones, around 85% of them present only once. The sample consisted of PBMCs or T cells enriched from blood (not recorded which). The origin of the receptors is a woman between 25 and 40 years old who had been exposed to COVID-19. CDR3s include the opening cysteine and the closing phenylalanine or tryptophan. The D gene is left open where the match is weak. Not every row has a clone size; where given, it reads once, few, many or a size class.

J gene	D gene	clone size	V gene	CDR3 protein	CDR3 DNA
TRBJ1-5	NA	NA	TRBV7-6	CASSLGGIYQPQHF	TGTGCCAGCAGCTTAGGAGGGATCTACCAGCCCCAGCATTTT
TRBJ1-3	NA	NA	TRBV5-1	CASSLDGQRSGNTIYF	TGCGCCAGCAGCTTGGACGGACAGAGGTCTGGAAACACCATATATTTT
TRBJ2-1	TRBD2	many	TRBV6-5	CASRTSGRIDEQFF	TGTGCCAGCAGAACTAGCGGACGCATCGATGAGCAGTTCTTC
TRBJ2-6	TRBD1	NA	TRBV5-1	CASSPGQGSSGANVLTF	TGCGCCAGCAGCCCGGGACAGGGGAGCTCTGGGGCCAACGTCCTGACTTTC
TRBJ1-1	NA	few	TRBV19	CASNPTGWNTEAFF	TGTGCCAGTAATCCCACAGGGTGGAACACTGAAGCTTTCTTT
TRBJ1-1	NA	NA	TRBV5-1	CASSLGSIRDTEAFF	TGCGCCAGCAGCTTGGGGTCCATCAGGGACACTGAAGCTTTCTTT
TRBJ2-1	NA	many	TRBV28	CASGRYPDEQFF	TGTGCCAGCGGTCGGTATCCGGATGAGCAGTTCTTC
TRBJ1-6	NA	NA	TRBV6-4	CASSDQGLGSPLHF	TGTGCCAGCAGTGACCAGGGGTTAGGTTCACCCCTCCACTTT
TRBJ1-5	TRBD1	NA	TRBV9	CASSSGGTQPQHF	TGTGCCAGCAGCTCAGGGGGGACTCAGCCCCAGCATTTT
TRBJ2-3	TRBD1	NA	TRBV3-1/TRBV3-2	CASRPDRGIDTQYF	TGTGCCAGCAGACCCGACAGGGGCATTGATACGCAGTATTTT
TRBJ2-3	TRBD1	NA	TRBV28	CASSRQGARGDTQYF	TGTGCCAGCAGTCGACAGGGGGCCAGAGGAGATACGCAGTATTTT
TRBJ2-3	TRBD2	NA	TRBV7-3	CASSSISGRTDTQYF	TGTGCCAGCAGCTCGATCAGCGGGAGGACAGATACGCAGTATTTT
TRBJ2-7	TRBD1	once	TRBV7-9	CASSVGTDSYEQYF	TGTGCCAGCAGCGTCGGGACAGACTCCTACGAGCAGTACTTC
TRBJ1-2	NA	NA	TRBV30	CAWSVWVAGYNSNYGYTF	TGTGCCTGGAGTGTATGGGTGGCAGGGTATAACTCGAACTATGGCTACACCTTC
TRBJ1-2	NA	NA	TRBV4-3	CASSQELPEGKTF	TGCGCCAGCAGCCAAGAACTCCCCGAGGGTAAGACCTTC
TRBJ1-1	NA	NA	TRBV30	CAWTPTGLGSEAFF	TGTGCCTGGACCCCGACAGGTCTGGGGTCTGAAGCTTTCTTT
TRBJ1-1	NA	NA	TRBV19	CASQRGTGNTEAFF	TGTGCCAGCCAGAGGGGGACCGGGAACACTGAAGCTTTCTTT
TRBJ2-7	NA	NA	TRBV19	CASSIAIEAYEQYF	TGTGCCAGTAGTATCGCGATTGAGGCCTACGAGCAGTACTTC
TRBJ1-5	TRBD1	NA	TRBV28	CASISGQGLGPQHF	TGTGCCAGCATTTCGGGACAGGGGCTAGGGCCCCAGCATTTT
TRBJ2-1	TRBD2	NA	TRBV11-3	CASSAPREAPYNEQFF	TGTGCCAGCAGCGCCCCGCGGGAGGCCCCCTACAATGAGCAGTTCTTC
TRBJ1-5	TRBD1	NA	TRBV7-8	CASSSQGLGFGTQHF	TGTGCCAGCAGCTCACAGGGGTTAGGTTTCGGGACCCAGCATTTT
TRBJ1-1	NA	NA	TRBV5-1	CASSLAGGYGEAFF	TGCGCCAGCAGCTTGGCCGGGGGTTACGGGGAAGCTTTCTTT
TRBJ1-3	NA	once	TRBV5-1	CASSLDLTSGNTIYF	TGCGCCAGCAGCCTTGACTTAACCTCTGGAAACACCATATATTTT
TRBJ2-7	TRBD2	NA	TRBV11-3	CASSLGTSRTYEQYF	TGTGCCAGCAGCTTAGGGACTAGTCGAACCTACGAGCAGTACTTC
TRBJ1-6	NA	few	TRBV9	CASSAQGSPYNSPLHF	TGTGCCAGCAGCGCACAGGGCAGCCCCTATAATTCACCCCTCCACTTT
TRBJ1-1	NA	NA	TRBV28	CASSLQQDEAFF	TGTGCCAGCAGTTTGCAACAGGACGAAGCTTTCTTT
TRBJ1-1	NA	NA	TRBV20-1	CSATGTEAFF	TGCAGTGCTACAGGAACTGAAGCTTTCTTT
TRBJ2-5	TRBD1	NA	TRBV7-9	CASSLEVTGYYRLGETQYF	TGTGCCAGCAGCTTAGAGGTGACAGGGTATTATCGTCTCGGAGAGACCCAGTACTTC
TRBJ1-3	TRBD1	NA	TRBV19	CASTTDRDRGGNTIYF	TGTGCCAGTACCACTGACCGGGACAGGGGTGGAAACACCATATATTTT
TRBJ2-7	NA	once	TRBV28	CASSLRTGGSSYEQYF	TGTGCCAGCAGTTTAAGGACTGGGGGCTCCTCCTACGAGCAGTACTTC
TRBJ1-1	NA	NA	TRBV19	CASSIKFWAPLVDTEAFF	TGTGCCAGTAGTATTAAATTCTGGGCTCCACTGGTGGACACTGAAGCTTTCTTT
TRBJ1-3	TRBD1	once	TRBV7-6	CASSQIRDSINTIYF	TGTGCCAGCAGCCAAATCAGGGACAGTATAAACACCATATATTTT
TRBJ2-6	NA	NA	TRBV4-3	CASSRKMAGSGANVLTF	TGCGCCAGCAGCCGCAAGATGGCGGGGTCTGGGGCCAACGTCCTGACTTTC